Listed below are T cell receptor beta chains from one sample, sequenced in a study of OX40 agonist ivuxolimab in advanced cancers. Repertoires were generated with immunoSEQ multiplex PCR, while TCRdb's copy carries only in-frame clones and drops some. The profile shows 75,000 to 80,000 clones, around four fifths of them singletons. The sequences come from CD4+ or CD8+ T cells sorted from blood, collected in a trial of the OX40 agonist ivuxolimab. The source of these receptors is an adult with an advanced solid tumor such as melanoma, head and neck, liver or kidney cancer. The CDR3 runs from the conserved cysteine through the conserved F or W. A D gene is named only where the DNA matches it firmly. Some rows mark clone size as missing; the rest say once, few, many or name a class of expanded clone.

>few|TRBJ2-1|-|TRBV28
TGTGCCAGCACCCCTCACGAGTACAATGAGCAGTTCTTC
CASTPHEYNEQFF
>-|TRBJ2-1|TRBD1|TRBV19
TGTGCCAGTAGCAATCCTGGGCGGGGCAGGGGGCGCGGGTATGAGCAGTTCTTC
CASSNPGRGRGRGYEQFF
>-|TRBJ2-5|TRBD2|TRBV7-7
TGTGCTAGCAGCCGCGGGCTAGCGGGGGCTCAAGAGACCCAGTACTTC
CASSRGLAGAQETQYF
>-|TRBJ1-6|-|TRBV2
TGTGCCAGCAATGAGCCCTCACCCCTCCACTTT
CASNEPSPLHF
>-|TRBJ2-7|TRBD2|TRBV9
TGTGCCAGCAGCGCTCGCGTGACTAGCGGGGCCTACGAGCAGTACTTC
CASSARVTSGAYEQYF
>once|TRBJ2-7|-|TRBV29-1
TGCAGCGTTCGACTGACCTACGAGCAGTACTTC
CSVRLTYEQYF
>-|TRBJ2-7|TRBD1|TRBV7-2
TGTGCCAGCAGCTTAGCGCACAGGGGCATCCAGGGGGTGCAGTACTTC
CASSLAHRGIQGVQYF
>-|TRBJ1-4|TRBD1|TRBV4-2
TGTGCCAGCAGACCCGGGACAGGGCCGGAAAAACTGTTTTTT
CASRPGTGPEKLFF
>-|TRBJ2-5|TRBD2|TRBV10-3
TGTGCCATCAGCGACGGGGGGGCCCCCCAAGAGACCCAGTACTTC
CAISDGGAPQETQYF
>-|TRBJ1-6|-|TRBV27
TGTGCCAGCAGTTTAGCACGGGGATACAATTCACCCCTCCACTTT
CASSLARGYNSPLHF
>-|TRBJ1-1|TRBD1|TRBV5-1
TGCGCCAGCAGCTCGGGACAGGGGGTAACTGAAGCTTTCTTT
CASSSGQGVTEAFF
>-|TRBJ1-4|TRBD1|TRBV5-1
TGCGCCAGCAGCTTGGAGACAGGGGTAGGAAAACTGTTTTTT
CASSLETGVGKLFF
>-|TRBJ2-5|-|TRBV10-3
TGTGCCACCACACATGACGAGGAGATACAGTACTTC
CATTHDEEIQYF
>-|TRBJ1-4|-|TRBV5-1
TGCGCCAGCAGCTTGGCTCAGGGCACTGCTGAAAAACTGTTTTTT
CASSLAQGTAEKLFF
>-|TRBJ2-6|-|TRBV7-3
TGTGCCAGCAGCTTAAAAAGCTCTGGGGCCAACGTCCTGACTTTC
CASSLKSSGANVLTF
>-|TRBJ1-2|TRBD1|TRBV4-3
TGCGCCAGCAGCCGCGTACCCGGACAGGGGGCAGGTGGCTACACCTTC
CASSRVPGQGAGGYTF
>-|TRBJ2-3|-|TRBV2
TGTGCCAGCAGTGCCCAGGGTGCAGATACGCAGTATTTT
CASSAQGADTQYF
>-|TRBJ1-1|-|TRBV4-3
TGCGCCAGCAGCCAAGATTTAATGAACACTGAAGCTTTCTTT
CASSQDLMNTEAFF
>-|TRBJ1-2|-|TRBV27
TGTGCCAGCAGTTTATTGGGGGCAGAGAACTATGGCTACACCTTC
CASSLLGAENYGYTF
>once|TRBJ2-2|-|TRBV18
TGTGCCAGCTCACCTAGCGATACGAACACCGGGGAGCTGTTTTTT
CASSPSDTNTGELFF
>-|TRBJ2-1|TRBD2|TRBV4-2
TGTGCCAGCAGCCAAGATTATAGACTAGCGGGAAGGGGCAATGAGCAGTTCTTC
CASSQDYRLAGRGNEQFF
>-|TRBJ2-7|TRBD2|TRBV7-8
TGTGCCAGCCTCGCGACTAGCGGGACCTACGAGCAGTACTTC
CASLATSGTYEQYF
>-|TRBJ2-7|-|TRBV27
TGTGCCAGCAGTGACCCCCGCAGGGTAGGGCACGAGCAGTACTTC
CASSDPRRVGHEQYF
>-|TRBJ1-1|-|TRBV27
TGTGCCAGCAGTTTAGCAGAGGACACTGAAGCTTTCTTT
CASSLAEDTEAFF
>-|TRBJ1-1|TRBD1|TRBV5-1
TGCGCCAGCAGCCGAGGAGGGACAGACTTTACTGAAGCTTTCTTT
CASSRGGTDFTEAFF
>-|TRBJ2-1|TRBD2|TRBV10-3
TGTGCCATCAGCCCTAGCGGGAGCGGTAATGAGCAGTTCTTC
CAISPSGSGNEQFF
>-|TRBJ2-1|-|TRBV5-5
TGTGCCAGCAGCACCAGGACAGTCAGTTACAATGAGCAGTTCTTC
CASSTRTVSYNEQFF
>-|TRBJ2-3|-|TRBV11-2
TGTGCCAGCAGCTCGGGCCCTAGCACAGATACGCAGTATTTT
CASSSGPSTDTQYF
>-|TRBJ1-1|TRBD1|TRBV6-5
TGTGCCAGCAGTGGAGACCCGGGACAGGGGACTGAAGCTTTCTTT
CASSGDPGQGTEAFF
>few|TRBJ2-7|-|TRBV19
TGTGCCAGTAGTCTACGACACGGCTCCTACGAGCAGTACTTC
CASSLRHGSYEQYF
>once|TRBJ2-3|-|TRBV9
TGTGCCAGCAGCGTAGGGCGGGCAGGCACAGATACGCAGTATTTT
CASSVGRAGTDTQYF
>-|TRBJ2-1|-|TRBV25-1
TGTGCCAAAAGAGAGTCATCCTACAATGAGCAGTTCTTC
CAKRESSYNEQFF
>-|TRBJ1-2|-|TRBV30
TGTGCCTGGAGTGTTGGGGGTTATGGCTACACCTTC
CAWSVGGYGYTF
>-|TRBJ2-1|-|TRBV7-3
TGTGCCAGCAGCTTATCGTCGTCCTACAATGAGCAGTTCTTC
CASSLSSSYNEQFF
>-|TRBJ2-5|-|TRBV6-6
TGTGCCAGTCGCTCCGCGAGCCAAGAGACCCAGTACTTC
CASRSASQETQYF
>few|TRBJ1-2|TRBD1|TRBV19
TGTGCCAGTAGAGGTAAAGCCCGGGACAGAAAACCCCCCTTTAACTATGGCTACACCTTC
CASRGKARDRKPPFNYGYTF
>-|TRBJ2-2|-|TRBV6-1
TGTGCCAGCATGGGGGGCGATTTTCCCGGGGAGCTGTTTTTT
CASMGGDFPGELFF
>-|TRBJ2-7|-|TRBV29-1
TGCAGCGTTGGGGGGGCCCACGAGCAGTACTTC
CSVGGAHEQYF
>-|TRBJ1-2|-|TRBV7-2
TGTGCCAGCAGCTTAGGAGGGCGGGTCGGATCTAAATATGGCTACACCTTC
CASSLGGRVGSKYGYTF
>-|TRBJ1-5|-|TRBV18
TGTGCCAGCTCACCATGGGCCTCAGGCCTTAATCAGCCCCAGCATTTT
CASSPWASGLNQPQHF
>few|TRBJ2-1|TRBD2|TRBV7-3
TGTGCCAGCAGCCCTAGCGGGGGTCTTATTAATGAGCAGTTCTTC
CASSPSGGLINEQFF
>-|TRBJ2-7|TRBD1|TRBV27
TGTGCCAGCAGTCGCGGACAGGGGTGGGACGAGCAGTACTTC
CASSRGQGWDEQYF
>-|TRBJ2-5|TRBD1|TRBV6-5
TGTGCCAGCACGTCGGCGGCAGGGGGAGAAGAGACCCAGTACTTC
CASTSAAGGEETQYF
>-|TRBJ1-1|-|TRBV5-6
TGTGCCAGCAGCCCCCCCGGGACCCGAAGTAGAGAAGCTTTCTTT
CASSPPGTRSREAFF
>-|TRBJ1-5|-|TRBV7-2
TGTGCCAGCAGCTCACAAGGGGATCAGCCCCAGCATTTT
CASSSQGDQPQHF
>-|TRBJ1-5|-|TRBV30
TGTGCCTGGAGTTCAACAACCCGGGGCTCCGGGCCCCAGCATTTT
CAWSSTTRGSGPQHF
>-|TRBJ2-7|-|TRBV6-5
TGTGCCACCTTGCGCCAGGGGACCTACGAGCAGTACTTC
CATLRQGTYEQYF
>-|TRBJ1-1|-|TRBV15
TGTGCCACCAGCAGAGTGGGGAGTAATGGTGAAGCTTTCTTT
CATSRVGSNGEAFF
>-|TRBJ1-6|-|TRBV5-1
TGCGCCAGCAGCTTGGATAGCCCGGGAAGTGGGCCCCTCCACTTT
CASSLDSPGSGPLHF
>once|TRBJ1-5|-|TRBV28
TGTGCCAGTAATCCCCACAGCCCTAGCAATCAGCCCCAGCATTTT
CASNPHSPSNQPQHF
>-|TRBJ2-7|TRBD2|TRBV4-1
TGCGCCAGCAGCCAAGATGGAATAGCGGGAGCCTACGAGCAGTACTTC
CASSQDGIAGAYEQYF
>-|TRBJ1-1|TRBD1|TRBV5-1
TGCGCCAGCAGCTTCCAGGGGGGACAGATGAACACTGAAGCTTTCTTT
CASSFQGGQMNTEAFF
>-|TRBJ2-7|-|TRBV19
TGTGCCAGTAGACCGTCCCAAGGGGGCGAGCAGTACTTC
CASRPSQGGEQYF
>-|TRBJ1-3|TRBD1|TRBV7-9
TGTGCCAGCAGCTATCCCGGACAGGTTGGAGGAAACACCATATATTTT
CASSYPGQVGGNTIYF
>-|TRBJ1-1|-|TRBV5-1
TGCGCCAGCAAAGCAGGGGCGAACACTGAAGCTTTCTTT
CASKAGANTEAFF
>-|TRBJ1-5|-|TRBV5-5
TGTGCCAGCAGCCCCACCCAGGGCAATCAGCCCCAGCATTTT
CASSPTQGNQPQHF
>-|TRBJ2-3|-|TRBV5-1
TGCGCCAGCAGCTTGAGGCCGGTCACAGATACGCAGTATTTT
CASSLRPVTDTQYF
>-|TRBJ1-6|-|TRBV28
TGTGCCAGCAGTTCCCAAAGACATTCACCCCTCCACTTT
CASSSQRHSPLHF
>-|TRBJ2-7|-|TRBV5-1
TGCGCCAGCAGCTTCATCCAGGGAAACTACGAGCAGTACTTC
CASSFIQGNYEQYF